The 18 T cell receptor beta chains reported below all come from one sample, sequenced in a study of blood T cell repertoires in COVID-19. Measured with immunoSEQ multiplex PCR; TCRdb has only the in-frame clones, and not every one. The table has about 200,000 clones, approximately 83% seen once. Sequences were obtained from peripheral blood. The receptors stem from a middle-aged woman with active or convalescent COVID-19.

This clone was found once. The chain links TRBV11-3 to TRBJ2-1; TRBD2 might be the D (5 bases). Between the trimmed V and J ends, which lost 6 bases and 1 base, there was a span of 16 bases. Germline V gene data show CDR1 as SGHNT and CDR2 as YENEEA. The CDR3 has 16 residues. The CDR3 region is CASSRGPSPSYNEQFF. The CDR3 nucleotides read TGTGCCAGCAGTAGAGGGCCTAGCCCTTCCTACAATGAGCAGTTCTTC.

This chain connects TRBV7-2 to TRBJ2-3, with TRBD1 as a possible D gene (5 bases). Germline CDR1 SGHTA, CDR2 FQGNSA. CDR3 length equals 16 residues. Trimming left V 1 base short and J 4 bases short, with 15 bases between. As DNA, the CDR3 is TGTGCCAGCAGCTTAGGGGCAGGGCCGGGCGCAGATACGCAGTATTTT. It specifies CASSLGAGPGADTQYF.

This chain joins TRBV3-1 (or the pseudogene TRBV3-2) and TRBJ2-7; a possible D gene is TRBD2 (6 bases). The CDR3 runs 15 residues. V lost 1 base, J lost 0 bases, and 10 bases lay in between. Germline lookup yields CDR1 LGHDT and CDR2 YNNKEL (reference sequence). CDR3 region: CASSQVGGSSYEQYF. In DNA, the CDR3 is TGTGCCAGCAGCCAAGTTGGGGGGAGCTCCTACGAGCAGTACTTC.

The chain carries TRBV27 and TRBJ1-1; D unresolved. The germline gives CDR1 MNHEY, CDR2 SMNVEV (reference sequence). Trimming removed 5 bases at V and 5 bases at J, with 12 bases between. There are 13 residues in the CDR3. The chain's CDR3 is CASSQRGSTEAFF. Here the CDR3 DNA reads TGTGCCAGCAGTCAAAGAGGAAGTACTGAAGCTTTCTTT.

The chain recombines TRBV19 with TRBJ1-2, with D tentatively TRBD1 (6 bases). Germline CDR1 reads LNHDA; CDR2 reads SQIVND (reference sequence). The CDR3 has 12 amino acids. V lost 5 bases to trimming and J lost 5 bases, with 9 bases between them. DNA for the CDR3: TGTGCCAGTAGTGTCCAGGGGTATGGCTACACCTTC. Amino acid sequence: CASSVQGYGYTF.

This clone has a handful of counts. The rearrangement uses TRBV4-1 and TRBJ2-5; 10 bases are shared with TRBD2. Looked up from germline, CDR1 is MGHRA and CDR2 is YSYEKL. Losses at the gene ends were 1 base for V and 2 bases for J; bases not matched to a gene: 7. The CDR3 has 17 amino acids. CDR3 DNA sequence: TGCGCCAGCAGCCAAGGGATAAGCGGGGGGGCTCAAGAGACCCAGTACTTC. Translated: CASSQGISGGAQETQYF.

This clone was seen a few times. This sequence joins TRBV3-1 (or the pseudogene TRBV3-2) and TRBJ1-1; 8 bases agree with TRBD1. Germline V gene lookup returns CDR1 LGHDT and CDR2 YNNKEL (reference sequence). CDR3 length: 14 amino acids. V trimming: 4 bases; J trimming: 6 bases; junction bases outside the gene matches: 7. This chain's CDR3 is CASSPSGGFAEAFF. The CDR3 DNA sequence: TGTGCCAGCAGCCCGTCAGGGGGCTTTGCTGAAGCTTTCTTT.

The chain joins TRBV6-7 to TRBJ1-3; D gene uncertain. TRBV6-7 is placed among ORFs of uncertain function. V was cut by 10 bases and J by 0 bases, with 10 bases left in between. There are 13 residues in the CDR3. The CDR3 coding sequence is TGTGCCATCGGACTGCTCTCTGGAAACACCATATATTTT. Its protein is CAIGLLSGNTIYF.

This clone has a single count. The chain's CDR3 is CASSLQGAHTEAFF. CDR3 coding DNA: TGTGCCAGCAGCCTACAGGGGGCTCACACTGAAGCTTTCTTT. The V gene is TRBV7-3, the J gene TRBJ1-1, with TRBD1 identical over 9 bases. Germline assignment: CDR1 SGHTA and CDR2 FQGTGA. CDR3 length: 14 amino acids. The V segment lost 5 bases and the J segment 3 bases; nucleotides outside the gene matches: 4.

V usage is TRBV6-6 and J usage is TRBJ1-5; perhaps TRBD1 as D (5 bases). Germline CDR1 MNHNY, CDR2 SVGAGI (reference sequence). Trimming removed 5 bases at V and 2 bases at J, with 19 bases between. This CDR3 has 17 amino acids. CDR3 loop: CASSPAGQGGGNQPQHF. The CDR3 DNA is TGTGCCAGCAGTCCGGCCGGGCAGGGTGGCGGCAATCAGCCCCAGCATTTT.

The chain recombines TRBV30 with TRBJ1-2, with D maybe TRBD1 (5 bases). CDR1 and CDR2 (germline): GTSNPN, SVGIG (reference sequence). The CDR3 is made up of 14 amino acids. V was pared by 3 bases and J by 4 bases, with 15 bases between. The CDR3: CAWSPNRGLYGYTF. The CDR3 bases are TGTGCCTGGAGCCCTAATAGGGGTCTCTATGGCTACACCTTC.

The chain recombines TRBV6-5 with TRBJ2-2, with 11 nucleotides matching TRBD2. The CDR3 loop spans 14 amino acids. The germline CDR1 and CDR2 sequences are MNHEY and SVGAGI. Trimming removed 6 bases from V and 9 bases from J; junction bases left unmatched: 6. The CDR3 bases are TGTGCCAGCAGGGGACTAGCGGAGCTGCGGGAGCTGTTTTTT. The encoded protein is CASRGLAELRELFF.

The CDR3 DNA reads as TGTGCCAGCAGTCGGCCTCGTGGCGGTGGCGTTGGAAACACCATATATTTT. Translated: CASSRPRGGGVGNTIYF. The chain is built from TRBV6-2 or TRBV6-3 and TRBJ1-3; D gene ambiguous. The V and J ends lost 5 bases and 3 bases respectively, with 20 bases between them. The CDR3 has 17 residues. Germline CDR1 reads MNHEY; CDR2 reads SVGEGT.

The chain employs TRBV19 and TRBJ2-7; 14 bases align to TRBD2. CDR1 is LNHDA and CDR2 is SQIVND in the germline V gene (reference sequence). The CDR3 has 16 residues. The V and J ends lost 4 bases and 6 bases, in that order; junction bases with no gene match: 8. In nucleotides, the CDR3 is TGTGCCAGTAGTAGGGGGACTAGCGGGAGACGGGGCGAGCAGTACTTC. It yields the protein CASSRGTSGRRGEQYF.

The rearrangement joins TRBV18 to TRBJ2-1, with 10 nucleotides matching TRBD2. V shed 5 bases, J shed 7 bases, and the junction held 11 bases outside the gene matches. Germline lookup yields CDR1 KGHSH and CDR2 LQKENI. The CDR3 has 16 residues. CDR3 nucleotides: TGTGCCAGCTCATTAACTAGCGGGGACTCTCGAAATGAGCAGTTCTTC. It codes for CASSLTSGDSRNEQFF.

A word on this clone: One end of the junction fails to match germline, which may point to a read error. The chain combines TRBV29-1 with TRBJ2-1, with D perhaps TRBD2 (7 bases). The germline CDR1 and CDR2 sequences are SQVTM and ANQGSEA. The CDR3 has 12 residues. Here the CDR3 reads CSVEDVRGGRLF. The CDR3, as DNA: TGCAGCGTTGAAGATGTGAGGGGGGGGCGGCTCTTC.

DNA for the CDR3: TGTGCCAGCAGTGACGCGGGGACTACCTACGAGCAGTACTTC. The encoded protein is CASSDAGTTYEQYF. J is TRBJ2-7 and V is TRBV6-1; 7 bases fit TRBD2. Looked up from germline, CDR1 is MNHNS and CDR2 is SASEGT. This CDR3 is 14 amino acids long. J lost 2 bases, V lost 3 bases, and 4 bases had no gene match.

This chain uses TRBV2 with TRBJ1-6, with D possibly TRBD1 on 6 matching bases. The V end was cut by 3 bases, the J end by 8 bases, with 17 bases between. Germline lookup yields CDR1 SNHLY and CDR2 FYNNEI. The CDR3 is 16 residues long. The CDR3 reads CASSDTQQGGHSPLHF. Written as DNA, the CDR3 is TGTGCCAGCAGTGACACCCAACAAGGGGGACATTCACCCCTCCACTTT.